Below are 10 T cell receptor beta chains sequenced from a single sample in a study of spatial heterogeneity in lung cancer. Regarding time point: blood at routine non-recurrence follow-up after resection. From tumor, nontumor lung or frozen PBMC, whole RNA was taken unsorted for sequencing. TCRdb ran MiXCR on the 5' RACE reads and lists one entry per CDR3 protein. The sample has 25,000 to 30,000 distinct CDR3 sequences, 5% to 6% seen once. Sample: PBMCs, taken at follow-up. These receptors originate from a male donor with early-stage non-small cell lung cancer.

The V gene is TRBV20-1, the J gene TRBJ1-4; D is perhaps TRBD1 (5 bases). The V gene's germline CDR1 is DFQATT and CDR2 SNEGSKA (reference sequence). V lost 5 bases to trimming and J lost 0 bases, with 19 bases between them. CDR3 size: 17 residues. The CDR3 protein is CSALSGHTIATNEKLFF. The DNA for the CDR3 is TGCAGTGCTTTGTCTGGACATACAATTGCAACTAATGAAAAACTGTTTTTT.

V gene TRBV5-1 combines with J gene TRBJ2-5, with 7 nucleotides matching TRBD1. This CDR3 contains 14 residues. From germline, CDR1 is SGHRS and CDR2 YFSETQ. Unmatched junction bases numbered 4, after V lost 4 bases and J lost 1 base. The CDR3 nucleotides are TGCGCCAGCAGCCAGGGACAGATCCAAGAGACCCAGTACTTC. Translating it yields CASSQGQIQETQYF.

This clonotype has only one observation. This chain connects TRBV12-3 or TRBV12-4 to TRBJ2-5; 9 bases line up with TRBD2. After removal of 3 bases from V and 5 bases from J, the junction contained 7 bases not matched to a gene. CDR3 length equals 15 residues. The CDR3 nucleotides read TGTGCCAGCAGTTTCGGGCTAGCGGGAAGCGAGACCCAGTACTTC. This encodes CASSFGLAGSETQYF.

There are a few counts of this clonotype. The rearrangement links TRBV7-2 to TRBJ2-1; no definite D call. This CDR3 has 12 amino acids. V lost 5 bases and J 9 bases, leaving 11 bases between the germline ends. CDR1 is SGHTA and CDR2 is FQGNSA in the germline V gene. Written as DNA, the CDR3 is TGTGCCAGCAGCGCCTTTAGGGCTGAGCAGTTCTTC. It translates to CASSAFRAEQFF. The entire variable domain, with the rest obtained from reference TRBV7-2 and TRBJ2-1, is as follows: GAGVSQSPSNKVTEKGKDVELRCDPISGHTALYWYRQSLGQGLEFLIYFQGNSAPDKSGLPSDRFSAERTGGSVSTLTIQRTQQEDSAVYLCASSAFRAEQFFGPGTRLTVL.

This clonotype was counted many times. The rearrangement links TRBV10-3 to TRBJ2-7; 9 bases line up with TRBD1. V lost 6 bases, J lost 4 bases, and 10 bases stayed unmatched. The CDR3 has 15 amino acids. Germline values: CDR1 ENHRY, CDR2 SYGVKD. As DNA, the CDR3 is TGTGCCATCAGCCGACAGGGGGGTACTGGTTACGAGCAGTACTTC. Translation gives CAISRQGGTGYEQYF.

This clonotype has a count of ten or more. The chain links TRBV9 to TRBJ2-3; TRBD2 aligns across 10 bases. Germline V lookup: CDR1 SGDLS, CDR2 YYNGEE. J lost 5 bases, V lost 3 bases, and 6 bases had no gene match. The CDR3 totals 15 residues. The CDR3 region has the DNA TGTGCCAGCAGCGCCCTAGCGGGAGTAAGAGATACGCAGTATTTT. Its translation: CASSALAGVRDTQYF. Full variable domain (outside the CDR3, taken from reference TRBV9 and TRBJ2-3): DSGVTQTPKHLITATGQRVTLRCSPRSGDLSVYWYQQSLDQGLQFLIQYYNGEERAKGNILERFSAQQFPDLHSELNLSSLELGDSALYFCASSALAGVRDTQYFGPGTRLTVL.

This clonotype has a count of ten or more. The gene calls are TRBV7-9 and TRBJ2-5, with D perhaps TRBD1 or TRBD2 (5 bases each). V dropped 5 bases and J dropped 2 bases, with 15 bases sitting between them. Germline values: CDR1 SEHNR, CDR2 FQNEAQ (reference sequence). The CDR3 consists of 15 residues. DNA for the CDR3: TGTGCCAGCAGCCCCTGGGGTGGGGGACAAGAGACCCAGTACTTC. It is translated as CASSPWGGGQETQYF.

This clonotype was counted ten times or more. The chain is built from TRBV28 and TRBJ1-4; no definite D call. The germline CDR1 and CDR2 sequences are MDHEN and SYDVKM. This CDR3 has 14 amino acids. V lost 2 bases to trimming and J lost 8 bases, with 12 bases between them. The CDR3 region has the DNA TGTGCCAGCAGTTTAGATTTCGTAGGAGAAAAACTGTTTTTT. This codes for CASSLDFVGEKLFF.

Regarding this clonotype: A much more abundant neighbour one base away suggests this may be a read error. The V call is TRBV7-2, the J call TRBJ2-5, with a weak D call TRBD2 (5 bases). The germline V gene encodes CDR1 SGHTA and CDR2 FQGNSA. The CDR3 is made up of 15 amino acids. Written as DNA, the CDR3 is TGTGTCAGCAGCTTAGGCACGGGGTTTCAAGAGACCCAGTACTTC. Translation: CVSSLGTGFQETQYF.

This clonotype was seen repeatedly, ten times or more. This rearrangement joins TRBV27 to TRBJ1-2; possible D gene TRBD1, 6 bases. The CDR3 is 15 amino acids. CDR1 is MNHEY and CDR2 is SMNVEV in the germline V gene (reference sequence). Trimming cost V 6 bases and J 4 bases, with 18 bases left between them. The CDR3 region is CASRRTANSGYGYTF. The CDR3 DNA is TGTGCCAGCAGACGGACAGCCAACTCGGGCTATGGCTACACCTTC.